The entry below describes one T cell receptor beta chain. The record originates from a study of OX40 agonist ivuxolimab in advanced cancers. Repertoires were generated with immunoSEQ multiplex PCR, while TCRdb's copy carries only in-frame clones and drops some. The sample gives about 76,000 clones, about 85% of which show up once; around 2.9% is in the top ten. The CDR3 runs to 14 residues. V was pared by 6 bases and J by 5 bases, with 16 bases between. The germline V gene encodes CDR1 SGHVS and CDR2 FQNEAQ. The source was CD4+ or CD8+ T cells sorted from blood, collected in a trial of the OX40 agonist ivuxolimab. The chain combines TRBV7-8 with TRBJ1-1; possible D gene TRBD1, 5 bases. This TCR was sampled from an adult with an advanced solid tumor such as melanoma, head and neck, liver or kidney cancer. CDR3 nucleotides: TGTGCCAGCAGTTTCATAGGGGCAGGAACTGAAGCTTTCTTT. This translates into CASSFIGAGTEAFF.